A single sample gave rise to the 30 T cell receptor beta chains below, sequenced in a study of T cells in Graves' hyperthyroidism and ophthalmopathy. The investigators amplified TCR beta CDR3 regions from RNA transcripts. The HTBI primer set drove a first-round RT-PCR of the TCR CDR3. In TCRdb, the multiplex PCR reads were re-called with MiXCR into one record per CDR3 protein. The profile shows 500,000 to 750,000 distinct CDR3 sequences, roughly 14% of them singletons. The sequencing sample was made of blood. The receptors derive from a woman between 25 and 40 years old with Graves' hyperthyroidism.

The V and J genes are TRBV4-3 and TRBJ1-2; D is unresolved. Germline V gene lookup returns CDR1 LGHNA and CDR2 YSLEER. Trimming removed 4 bases from V and 10 bases from J, with 13 bases in between. This CDR3 has 12 amino acids. DNA for the CDR3: TGCGCCAGCAGCCCTGAAGGGAGGTACTACACCTTC. Protein product: CASSPEGRYYTF.

The V gene is TRBV19, the J gene TRBJ2-6, with unresolved D. Trimming left V 0 bases short and J 3 bases short, with 9 bases between. The CDR3 length is 16 residues. Germline V gives CDR1 LNHDA, CDR2 SQIVND (reference sequence). For the CDR3, the DNA is TGTGCCAGTAGTATAGATCAAGGAGTTGGGGCCAACGTCCTGACTTTC. Translated: CASSIDQGVGANVLTF. Using reference TRBV19 and TRBJ2-6 for the parts outside the CDR3, the full variable domain is DGGITQSPKYLFRKEGQNVTLSCEQNLNHDAMYWYRQDPGQGLRLIYYSQIVNDFQKGDIAEGYSVSREKKESFPLTVTSAQKNPTAFYLCASSIDQGVGANVLTFGAGSRLTVL.

This clonotype was seen repeatedly, ten times or more. The chain employs TRBV2 and TRBJ1-2; D is undetermined. CDR1 SNHLY and CDR2 FYNNEI come from the germline V gene. The CDR3 has 15 residues. Trimming took off 3 bases at V and 7 bases at J, with 18 bases between the two ends. CDR3 coding DNA: TGTGCCAGCAGTGAGCCACTTCTAGGAGGTGCTGGCTACACCTTC. It encodes CASSEPLLGGAGYTF. The variable domain in full, with the rest retrieved from reference TRBV2 and TRBJ1-2, is EPEVTQTPSHQVTQMGQEVILRCVPISNHLYFYWYRQILGQKVEFLVSFYNNEISEKSEIFDDQFSVERPDGSNFTLKIRSTKLEDSAMYFCASSEPLLGGAGYTFGSGTRLTVV.

There are many counts of this clonotype. The rearrangement uses TRBV7-9 and TRBJ2-7; D call uncertain. The CDR3 is 13 amino acids. V was trimmed by 5 bases and J by 2 bases, leaving 10 bases between them. Looked up from germline, CDR1 is SEHNR and CDR2 is FQNEAQ (reference sequence). CDR3 sequence reads: CASSLSVPYEQYF. The CDR3 region has the DNA TGTGCCAGCAGCCTATCGGTTCCCTACGAGCAGTACTTC.

This clonotype came up many times. The J gene is TRBJ1-1, the V gene TRBV20-1; D gene ambiguous. The CDR3 is 15 residues long. Trimming removed 1 base at V and 0 bases at J, with 12 bases between. Germline V gene data show CDR1 as DFQATT and CDR2 as SNEGSKA (reference sequence). This CDR3 reads CSARVNVYMNTEAFF. CDR3 DNA: TGCAGTGCTAGAGTGAACGTCTACATGAACACTGAAGCTTTCTTT.

The chain has TRBV12-3 or TRBV12-4 and TRBJ2-7, with 12 positions matching TRBD2. This CDR3 region has 16 residues. Losses at the gene ends were 5 bases for V and 2 bases for J; bases not matched to a gene: 7. The CDR3 reads CASSPSTSGGTYEQYF. As DNA, the CDR3 is TGTGCCAGCAGTCCCAGTACTAGCGGGGGGACCTACGAGCAGTACTTC.

This chain uses TRBV2 with TRBJ2-1; 7 positions match TRBD2. The germline CDR1 and CDR2 sequences are SNHLY and FYNNEI. The CDR3 sequence is 15 residues long. V gave up 11 bases and J gave up 0 bases; unmatched junction bases: 10. The CDR3 bases are TGTGCCTGGGGAGGGGTAGACAACTCCTACAATGAGCAGTTCTTC. Its protein product is CAWGGVDNSYNEQFF.

This clonotype has at least ten counts. V is TRBV2 and J is TRBJ2-1, with 8 bases aligning to TRBD1. The CDR3 covers 13 residues. V lost 7 bases to trimming and J lost 8 bases; unmatched junction nucleotides: 7. Germline CDR1 SNHLY, CDR2 FYNNEI. CDR3 coding DNA: TGTGCCAGCACGACCGAGACAGGGGATGAGCAGTTCTTC. Its translation is CASTTETGDEQFF.

This clonotype was picked up many times. The rearrangement joins TRBV11-2 to TRBJ1-6, with D uncertain. V was clipped by 2 bases and J by 2 bases, with 7 bases between them. This CDR3 is 15 amino acids long. Germline CDR1 is SGHAT and CDR2 is FQNNGV. The CDR3 sequence: CASSLQVPYNSPLHF. In nucleotides, the CDR3 is TGTGCCAGCAGCTTACAGGTCCCCTATAATTCACCCCTCCACTTT.

This clonotype was counted ten times or more. The J gene is TRBJ2-1, the V gene TRBV3-1; 9 bases line up with TRBD2. The V gene's germline CDR1 is LGHDT and CDR2 YNNKEL (reference sequence). The J segment lost 9 bases and the V segment lost 4 bases, leaving 10 bases of the junction unmatched. The CDR3 consists of 15 residues. The CDR3 protein is CASSPDPGLAFEQFF. The CDR3 coding sequence is TGTGCCAGCAGCCCCGATCCGGGACTAGCCTTTGAGCAGTTCTTC.

This chain connects TRBV24-1 to TRBJ2-3; 14 nucleotides align to TRBD2. With V trimmed by 10 bases and J by 4 bases, 9 bases remained unmatched. The CDR3 runs 16 residues. Germline V gives CDR1 KGHDR, CDR2 SFDVKD. The CDR3 region is CATKPGLAGAADTQYF. Written as DNA, the CDR3 is TGTGCCACGAAACCGGGACTAGCGGGAGCGGCAGATACGCAGTATTTT.

This chain joins TRBV27 and TRBJ2-2; D tentatively reads TRBD1 or TRBD2 (5 bases each). Looked up from germline, CDR1 is MNHEY and CDR2 is SMNVEV (reference sequence). The germline V and J ends were trimmed by 8 bases and 4 bases, with 14 bases remaining between them. The CDR3 is made up of 14 amino acids. As DNA, the CDR3 is TGTGCCAGCGGCCGACCTGGGGGCACCGGGGAGCTGTTTTTT. The encoded protein is CASGRPGGTGELFF.

Points on this clonotype: The junction departs from germline at one end; a sequencing error may be responsible. This chain connects TRBV20-1 to TRBJ2-1, with TRBD2 identical over 7 bases. CDR1 and CDR2 from the germline V gene are DFQATT and SNEGSKA (reference sequence). This CDR3 is built from 13 residues. The CDR3 DNA follows: TGCAGTGTTAGAGTTCCCCCTCGGACTAGACAGTTCTTC. The encoded protein is CSVRVPPRTRQFF.

The chain is built from TRBV18 and TRBJ2-7; TRBD2 matches at 9 bases. The CDR3 runs 14 residues. Trimming at V came to 2 bases and at J to 6 bases, leaving 5 bases not matched to a gene. CDR1 KGHSH and CDR2 LQKENI come from the germline V gene. In nucleotides, the CDR3 is TGTGCCAGCTCACCAAATGCGGGAGGGCGCGAGCAGTACTTC. It codes for CASSPNAGGREQYF.

The chain recombines TRBV20-1 with TRBJ2-1, with 8 bases that match TRBD2. V trimming: 0 bases; J trimming: 8 bases; junction bases outside the gene matches: 9. There are 15 residues in the CDR3. Germline values: CDR1 DFQATT, CDR2 SNEGSKA (reference sequence). The CDR3 sequence: CSARDGLAGRDEQFF. The CDR3 DNA follows: TGCAGTGCTAGAGATGGGCTAGCGGGTCGCGATGAGCAGTTCTTC.

Remarks on this clonotype: This may arise from a read error, as a much more abundant clone is one base away. The rearrangement joins TRBV20-1 to TRBJ2-1; 8 bases match TRBD1. The J call may be in error: the DNA end matches TRBJ2-7 better. Per the germline V gene, CDR1 is DFQATT and CDR2 is SNEGSKA (reference sequence). This CDR3 contains 16 residues. CDR3 nucleotide sequence: TGCAGTGCTACCACCCTGACAGGGGCTCCCTACAATGAGCAGTACTTC. Encoded protein: CSATTLTGAPYNEQYF.

Concerning this clonotype: The junction and the germline gene differ at one end; a read error may be behind it. As DNA, the CDR3 is TGTGCCAGCGGCTACACAGGTACGCAGTATTTT. Its protein product is CASGYTGTQYF. The genes are TRBV6-2 or TRBV6-3 and TRBJ2-3; tentative D call: TRBD1 (5 bases). The CDR3 runs to 11 residues. CDR1 is MNHEY, CDR2 SVGEGT, per germline.

This clonotype was seen many times. V usage is TRBV4-1 and J usage is TRBJ2-1; D might be TRBD2 (5 bases). Germline lookup yields CDR1 MGHRA and CDR2 YSYEKL. V was cut by 1 base and J by 1 base, with 14 bases left in between. The CDR3 runs 17 residues. The CDR3 DNA reads TGCGCCAGCAGCCAAGTCTCTGCTAGCCCTTCCTACAATGAGCAGTTCTTC. Its protein is CASSQVSASPSYNEQFF.

This chain joins TRBV4-2 and TRBJ1-4, with 7 bases aligning to TRBD1. Germline V gives CDR1 LGHNA, CDR2 YNFKEQ. This CDR3 comprises 17 residues. The junction had 9 bases not matched to a gene; V was cut back by 0 bases and J by 5 bases. This chain's CDR3 is CASSQDGRVRGNEKLFF. The CDR3 DNA reads TGTGCCAGCAGCCAAGATGGGCGGGTCAGGGGGAATGAAAAACTGTTTTTT.

The sample holds many counts of this clonotype. The chain recombines TRBV3-1 with TRBJ2-5; possible D gene TRBD2, 7 bases. The CDR3 sequence is 12 residues long. Trimming left V 3 bases short and J 10 bases short, with 12 bases between. The germline V gene has CDR1 LGHDT and CDR2 YNNKEL (reference sequence). CDR3 residues: CASSQGGPLQYF. Written as DNA, the CDR3 is TGTGCCAGCAGCCAGGGGGGGCCACTCCAGTACTTC.

The sample holds many counts of this clonotype. The J gene is TRBJ2-7, the V gene TRBV2; the D is unclear. From germline, CDR1 is SNHLY and CDR2 FYNNEI. Between the trimmed V and J ends, which lost 7 bases and 2 bases, there was a span of 6 bases. CDR3 size: 11 residues. The CDR3 loop reads CASKVAYEQYF. The CDR3 region has the DNA TGTGCCAGCAAAGTAGCCTACGAGCAGTACTTC.

The V and J genes are TRBV6-2 or TRBV6-3 and TRBJ2-4; 13 bases align to TRBD2. Germline assignment: CDR1 MNHEY and CDR2 SVGEGT. Losses at the gene ends were 6 bases for V and 5 bases for J; bases not matched to a gene: 7. The CDR3 is 16 residues long. CDR3 DNA sequence: TGTGCCAGCAGCCCCCGGACTAGCGGGAGACAAAACATTCAGTACTTC. Protein: CASSPRTSGRQNIQYF.

This clonotype was picked up many times. The chain has TRBV6-2 or TRBV6-3 and TRBJ2-3; TRBD1 matches at 7 bases. Germline values: CDR1 MNHEY, CDR2 SVGEGT. The CDR3 runs to 13 residues. The V segment lost 9 bases and the J segment 0 bases; nucleotides outside the gene matches: 3. In nucleotides, the CDR3 is TGTGCCAGTGGGACAGAGAGCACAGATACGCAGTATTTT. Protein product: CASGTESTDTQYF.

This clonotype was counted many times. The V and J genes are TRBV3-1 and TRBJ2-1; TRBD2 might be the D (6 bases). Per germline, CDR1 LGHDT and CDR2 YNNKEL (reference sequence). V dropped 0 bases and J dropped 0 bases, with 15 bases sitting between them. This CDR3 comprises 18 residues. CDR3 DNA sequence: TGTGCCAGCAGCCAAGATCGGCCTAGCGCACACTCCTACAATGAGCAGTTCTTC. It specifies CASSQDRPSAHSYNEQFF.

The chain links TRBV6-2 or TRBV6-3 to TRBJ2-7; TRBD2 matches 13 bases. Trimming removed 0 bases from V and 4 bases from J; junction bases left unmatched: 3. CDR1 and CDR2 from the germline V gene are MNHEY and SVGEGT. This CDR3 has 16 amino acids. The CDR3 nucleotides are TGTGCCAGCAGTTACTCACTAGCGGGAGGGCCGTACGAGCAGTACTTC. This codes for CASSYSLAGGPYEQYF.

This clonotype was seen at least ten times. The chain recombines TRBV30 with TRBJ1-2, with 9 positions matching TRBD1. This CDR3 is built from 13 residues. The J segment lost 5 bases and the V segment lost 2 bases, leaving 3 bases of the junction unmatched. Germline CDR1 reads GTSNPN; CDR2 reads SVGIG (reference sequence). As DNA, the CDR3 is TGTGCCTGGAGTCCGGGACAGGGTTATGGCTACACCTTC. Protein: CAWSPGQGYGYTF.

The chain recombines TRBV20-1 with TRBJ2-3, with TRBD2 matching 11 bases. Germline V gives CDR1 DFQATT, CDR2 SNEGSKA (reference sequence). The J segment lost 0 bases and the V segment lost 4 bases, leaving 6 bases of the junction unmatched. This CDR3 comprises 16 residues. CDR3 residues: CSATGTSGYSTDTQYF. The CDR3 nucleotides read TGCAGTGCTACCGGGACTAGCGGTTATAGCACAGATACGCAGTATTTT.

This clonotype was found many times. The chain is built from TRBV20-1 and TRBJ1-1, with 7 bases matching TRBD1. The CDR3 is 13 residues long. Per germline, CDR1 DFQATT and CDR2 SNEGSKA (reference sequence). Trimming cost V 3 bases and J 2 bases; bases outside gene matches: 3. CDR3: CSARGQPNTEAFF. As DNA, the CDR3 is TGCAGTGCTAGGGGACAGCCAAACACTGAAGCTTTCTTT.

This clonotype showed up many times. The V call is TRBV28, the J call TRBJ2-1; 10 bases line up with TRBD2. V was clipped by 6 bases and J by 9 bases; unmatched bases: 8. The CDR3 has 14 residues. Germline loops: CDR1 MDHEN, CDR2 SYDVKM. The CDR3 is CASRASGRNGEQFF. The CDR3 DNA follows: TGTGCCAGCAGGGCTAGCGGGAGAAACGGTGAGCAGTTCTTC.

This clonotype was seen just once. The chain is built from TRBV11-2 and TRBJ2-1; 10 bases align to TRBD2. Losses at the gene ends were 2 bases for V and 1 base for J; bases not matched to a gene: 14. This CDR3 spans 20 amino acids. Per germline, CDR1 SGHAT and CDR2 FQNNGV. In nucleotides, the CDR3 is TGTGCCAGCAGCTTATCCCCTCCAGCGGGAGGGATAAGGTCCTACAATGAGCAGTTCTTC. It codes for CASSLSPPAGGIRSYNEQFF.